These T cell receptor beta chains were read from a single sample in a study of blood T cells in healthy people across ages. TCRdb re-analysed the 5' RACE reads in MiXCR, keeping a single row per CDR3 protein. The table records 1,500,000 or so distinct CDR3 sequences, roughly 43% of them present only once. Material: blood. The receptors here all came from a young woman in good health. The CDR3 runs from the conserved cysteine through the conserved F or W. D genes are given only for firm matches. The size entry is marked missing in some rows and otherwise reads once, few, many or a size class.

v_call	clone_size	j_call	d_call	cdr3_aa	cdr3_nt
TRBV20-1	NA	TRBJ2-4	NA	CSAVVLAKNIQYF	TGCAGTGCTGTAGTATTAGCCAAAAACATTCAGTACTTC
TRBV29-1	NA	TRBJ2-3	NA	CSVECSSMNRLADTQYF	TGCAGCGTTGAATGCTCCTCGATGAACCGATTGGCAGATACGCAGTATTTT
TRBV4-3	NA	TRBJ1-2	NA	CASSPREGYGYTF	TGCGCCAGCAGCCCCCGAGAGGGCTATGGCTACACCTTC
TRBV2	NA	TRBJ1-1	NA	CASREGGYTEAFF	TGTGCCAGCAGGGAGGGGGGGTACACTGAAGCTTTCTTT
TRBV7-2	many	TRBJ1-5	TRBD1	CASSFGTGGQPQHF	TGTGCCAGCAGTTTCGGGACAGGCGGTCAGCCCCAGCATTTT
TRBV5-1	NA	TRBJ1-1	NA	CASSSEIRYGGTEAFF	TGCGCCAGCAGCTCGGAGATCAGGTATGGCGGCACTGAAGCTTTCTTT
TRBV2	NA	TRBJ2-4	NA	CASSESGIQLAKNIQYF	TGTGCCAGCAGTGAATCGGGTATCCAACTAGCCAAAAACATTCAGTACTTC
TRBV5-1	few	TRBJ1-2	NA	CASSSNPRGYGYTF	TGCGCCAGCAGCTCGAACCCAAGGGGTTATGGCTACACCTTC
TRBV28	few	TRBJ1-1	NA	CASSTRTLNTEAFF	TGTGCCAGCAGTACCAGGACTCTGAACACTGAAGCTTTCTTT
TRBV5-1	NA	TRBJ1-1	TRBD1	CASSMQGAPNLNTEAFF	TGCGCCAGCAGCATGCAGGGGGCCCCAAACTTGAACACTGAAGCTTTCTTT
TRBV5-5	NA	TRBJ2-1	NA	CASSTAWSSYNEQFF	TGTGCCAGCAGCACCGCGTGGAGCTCCTACAATGAGCAGTTCTTC
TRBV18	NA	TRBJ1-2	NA	CASSPPAGTAYGYTF	TGTGCCAGCTCACCACCCGCCGGGACGGCGTATGGCTACACCTTC
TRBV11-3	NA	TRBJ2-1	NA	CASSPGPQGSYNEQFF	TGTGCCAGCAGCCCGGGGCCCCAGGGTTCCTACAATGAGCAGTTCTTC
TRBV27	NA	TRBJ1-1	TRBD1	CASSPAGQGLWTEAFF	TGTGCCAGCAGTCCTGCGGGACAGGGGCTGTGGACTGAAGCTTTCTTT
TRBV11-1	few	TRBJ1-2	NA	CASSPRTPRNYGYTF	TGTGCCAGCAGCCCAAGGACTCCCCGAAACTATGGCTACACCTTC
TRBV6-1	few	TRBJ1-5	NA	CASRNLGEGSNQPQHF	TGTGCCAGCAGGAACCTGGGGGAAGGGAGCAATCAGCCCCAGCATTTT
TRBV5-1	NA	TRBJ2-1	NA	CASSLRIIQDEQFF	TGCGCCAGCAGCCTCCGGATCATTCAGGATGAGCAGTTCTTC
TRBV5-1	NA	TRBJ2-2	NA	CASGLVEIGNTGELFF	TGCGCCAGCGGCTTGGTCGAAATAGGGAACACCGGGGAGCTGTTTTTT
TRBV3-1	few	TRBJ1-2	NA	CASSQDRRGNGYTF	TGTGCCAGCAGCCAAGATAGAAGGGGGAATGGCTACACCTTC